These T cell receptor beta chains were read from a single sample in a study of cytomegalovirus exposure and HLA in healthy donors. The data were produced by immunoSEQ multiplex PCR, yet TCRdb's version contains in-frame clones alone and is incomplete. The table has around 180,000 clones, less than 85% seen once; the top ten hold more than 5.5%. Sequencing was carried out using PBMCs. The receptors shown here come from a man aged 40-49 years in good health and CMV-seronegative. Each CDR3 is given with its conserved first and last residue. A D gene is named only where the DNA matches it firmly. Only some rows state a clone size, as once, few, many or a class for expanded clones.

j_gene,len,d_gene,v_gene,abundance,CDR3nt,CDR3aa
TRBJ2-1,13,NA,TRBV7-2,NA,TGTGCCAGCAGCCCAGGAGGGTACAATGAGCAGTTCTTC,CASSPGGYNEQFF
TRBJ1-3,14,TRBD1,TRBV19,once,TGTGCCAGTAGAAGACAGGGCATTCAACCCACCATATATTTT,CASRRQGIQPTIYF
TRBJ2-5,14,NA,TRBV7-8,NA,TGTGCCAGCAGCCGTAGAGGTAGCCGTGAGACCCAGTACTTC,CASSRRGSRETQYF
TRBJ1-4,17,NA,TRBV6-1,NA,TGTGCCAGCAGTGAAGCGCCGAGGTTGGGGGAGGGTGAAAAACTGTTTTTT,CASSEAPRLGEGEKLFF
TRBJ1-2,14,TRBD1,TRBV29-1,NA,TGCAGCGTTGTCGGACAGGGGGCGCGGTATGGCTACACCTTC,CSVVGQGARYGYTF
TRBJ2-5,13,NA,TRBV18,NA,TGTGCCAGCTCACAGACGGGGCAAGAGACCCAGTACTTC,CASSQTGQETQYF
TRBJ2-3,15,TRBD1,TRBV2,NA,TGTGCCAGCAGAACCGGGACAGTGAGCACAGATACGCAGTATTTT,CASRTGTVSTDTQYF
TRBJ2-2,16,TRBD1,TRBV7-2,NA,TGTGCCAGCAGCTTACAAGGGGGCGCGGGTACCGGGGAGCTGTTTTTT,CASSLQGGAGTGELFF
TRBJ2-1,16,TRBD2,TRBV4-2,NA,TGTGCCAGCAGCCAACCAAGCGGGAGGGCCATGAATGAGCAGTTCTTC,CASSQPSGRAMNEQFF
TRBJ1-4,15,NA,TRBV19,few,TGTGCCAGTAGACTACAGGGTGCCGGGGATGAAAAACTGTTTTTT,CASRLQGAGDEKLFF
TRBJ2-3,16,NA,TRBV4-1,NA,TGCGCCAGCAGCCAATGGGGGGACGGCGGGACAGATACGCAGTATTTT,CASSQWGDGGTDTQYF
TRBJ1-4,16,NA,TRBV7-2,NA,TGTGCCAGCAGCTCCCCCGTGGGTGGGCAGCCTGAAAAACTGTTTTTT,CASSSPVGGQPEKLFF
TRBJ1-2,16,TRBD1,TRBV11-2,NA,TGTGCCAGCAGCTCAAATACAGGGGGCGCTGACTATGGCTACACCTTC,CASSSNTGGADYGYTF
TRBJ2-3,17,TRBD1,TRBV12-5,NA,TGTGCTAGTGGTTTACAAGTTAGGGACAGGGGGTCGGATACGCAGTATTTT,CASGLQVRDRGSDTQYF
TRBJ2-1,13,NA,TRBV5-5,NA,TGTGCCAGCAGCCGTTCAGGGTTGGATGAGCAGTTCTTC,CASSRSGLDEQFF
TRBJ2-1,14,TRBD1,TRBV5-1,NA,TGCGCCAGCAGCTCGGAAGGACAGGGGGGCGGGCAGTTCTTC,CASSSEGQGGGQFF
TRBJ2-5,17,NA,TRBV10-3,NA,TGTGCCATCAGTGAGGGGTCGGTAGGAGCGTACCAAGAGACCCAGTACTTC,CAISEGSVGAYQETQYF